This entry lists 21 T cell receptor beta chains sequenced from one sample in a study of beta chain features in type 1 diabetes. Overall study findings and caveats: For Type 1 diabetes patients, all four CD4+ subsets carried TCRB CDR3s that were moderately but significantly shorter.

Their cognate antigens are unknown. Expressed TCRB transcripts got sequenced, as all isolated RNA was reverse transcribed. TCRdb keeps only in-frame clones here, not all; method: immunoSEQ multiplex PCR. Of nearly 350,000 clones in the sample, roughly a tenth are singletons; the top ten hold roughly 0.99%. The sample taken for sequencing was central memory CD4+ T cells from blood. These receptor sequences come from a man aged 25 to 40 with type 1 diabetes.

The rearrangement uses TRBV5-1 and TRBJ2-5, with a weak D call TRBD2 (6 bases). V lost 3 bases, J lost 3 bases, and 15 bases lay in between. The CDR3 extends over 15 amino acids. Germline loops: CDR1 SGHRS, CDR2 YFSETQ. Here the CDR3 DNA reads TGCGCCAGCAGCTATGCGGGACGCCCCGAAGAGACCCAGTACTTC. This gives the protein CASSYAGRPEETQYF.

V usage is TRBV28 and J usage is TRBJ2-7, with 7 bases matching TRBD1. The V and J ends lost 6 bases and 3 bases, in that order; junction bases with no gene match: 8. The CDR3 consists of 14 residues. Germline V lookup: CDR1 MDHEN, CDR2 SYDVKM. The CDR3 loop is CASSGTGQNYEQYF. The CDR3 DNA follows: TGTGCCAGCAGCGGGACGGGACAGAACTACGAGCAGTACTTC.

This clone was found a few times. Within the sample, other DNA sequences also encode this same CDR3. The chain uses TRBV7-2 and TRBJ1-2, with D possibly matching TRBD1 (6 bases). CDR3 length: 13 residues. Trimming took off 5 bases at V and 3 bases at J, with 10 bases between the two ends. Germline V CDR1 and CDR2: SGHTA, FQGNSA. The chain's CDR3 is CASSPGGDYGYTF. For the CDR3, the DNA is TGTGCCAGCAGCCCGGGGGGCGACTATGGCTACACCTTC. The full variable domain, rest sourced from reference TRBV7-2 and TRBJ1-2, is GAGVSQSPSNKVTEKGKDVELRCDPISGHTALYWYRQSLGQGLEFLIYFQGNSAPDKSGLPSDRFSAERTGGSVSTLTIQRTQQEDSAVYLCASSPGGDYGYTFGSGTRLTVV.

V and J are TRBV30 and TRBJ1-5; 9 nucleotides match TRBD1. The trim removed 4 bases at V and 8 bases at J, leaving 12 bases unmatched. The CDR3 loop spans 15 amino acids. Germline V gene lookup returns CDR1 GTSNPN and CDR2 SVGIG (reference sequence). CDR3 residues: CAWKPPDRGRKPQHF. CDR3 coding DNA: TGTGCCTGGAAACCCCCGGACAGGGGACGAAAGCCCCAGCATTTT. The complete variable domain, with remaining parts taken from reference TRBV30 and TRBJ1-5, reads SQTIHQWPATLVQPVGSPLSLECTVEGTSNPNLYWYRQAAGRGLQLLFYSVGIGQISSEVPQNLSASRPQDRQFILSSKKLLLSDSGFYLCAWKPPDRGRKPQHFGDGTRLSIL.

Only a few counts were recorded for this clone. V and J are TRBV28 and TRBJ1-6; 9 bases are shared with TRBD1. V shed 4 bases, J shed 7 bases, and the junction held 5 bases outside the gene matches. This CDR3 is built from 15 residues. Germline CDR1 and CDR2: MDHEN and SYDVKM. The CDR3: CASSSPGQGNSPLHF. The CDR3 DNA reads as TGTGCCAGCAGTTCCCCGGGACAGGGAAATTCACCCCTCCACTTT.

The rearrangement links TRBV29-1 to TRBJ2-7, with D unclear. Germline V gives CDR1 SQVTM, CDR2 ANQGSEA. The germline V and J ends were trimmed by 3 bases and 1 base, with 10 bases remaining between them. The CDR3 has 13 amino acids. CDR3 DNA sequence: TGCAGCGTTGAGGGATACGCTTCCTACGAGCAGTACTTC. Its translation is CSVEGYASYEQYF.

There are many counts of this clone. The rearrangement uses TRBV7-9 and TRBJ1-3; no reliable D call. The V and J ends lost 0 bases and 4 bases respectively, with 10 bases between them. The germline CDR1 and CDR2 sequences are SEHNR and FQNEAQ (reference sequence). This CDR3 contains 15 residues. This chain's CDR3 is CASSLAQVRGNTIYF. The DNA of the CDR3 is TGTGCCAGCAGCTTAGCTCAAGTCAGGGGAAACACCATATATTTT.

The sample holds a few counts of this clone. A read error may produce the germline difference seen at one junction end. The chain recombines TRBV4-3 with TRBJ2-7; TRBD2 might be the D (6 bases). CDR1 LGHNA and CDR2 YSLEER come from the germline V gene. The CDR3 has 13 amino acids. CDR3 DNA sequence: TGCGCCAGCAGCCAAGATCGTCGTGGGACTCGGCACTTC. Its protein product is CASSQDRRGTRHF.

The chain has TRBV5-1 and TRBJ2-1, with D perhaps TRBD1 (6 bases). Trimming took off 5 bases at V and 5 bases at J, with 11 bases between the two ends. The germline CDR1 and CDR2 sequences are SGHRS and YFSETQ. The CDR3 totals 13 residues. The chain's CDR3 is CASSRRDNNEQFF. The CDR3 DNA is TGCGCCAGCAGTCGCCGGGACAACAATGAGCAGTTCTTC.

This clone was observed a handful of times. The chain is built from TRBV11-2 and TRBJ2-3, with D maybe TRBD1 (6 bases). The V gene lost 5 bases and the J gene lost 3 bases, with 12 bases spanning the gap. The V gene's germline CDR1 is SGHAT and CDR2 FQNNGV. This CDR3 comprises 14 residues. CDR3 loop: CASSDRQGTDTQYF. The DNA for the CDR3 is TGTGCCAGCAGCGACCGGCAGGGGACAGATACGCAGTATTTT.

CDR3 bases: TGTGCCAGCAGTTTACAAAATACGTTACTAGGGGGCTACACCTTC. Translated, it gives CASSLQNTLLGGYTF. The chain combines TRBV27 with TRBJ1-2; D not certain. Germline V CDR1 and CDR2: MNHEY, SMNVEV (reference sequence). Trimming shortened V by 2 bases and J by 8 bases, and 18 bases separated the two germline ends. This CDR3 spans 15 amino acids.

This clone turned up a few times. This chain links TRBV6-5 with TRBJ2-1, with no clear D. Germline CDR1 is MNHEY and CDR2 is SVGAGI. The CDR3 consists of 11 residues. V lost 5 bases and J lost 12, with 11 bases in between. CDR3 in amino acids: CASSEAGRQFF. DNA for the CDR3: TGTGCCAGCAGTGAAGCAGGAAGGCAGTTCTTC.

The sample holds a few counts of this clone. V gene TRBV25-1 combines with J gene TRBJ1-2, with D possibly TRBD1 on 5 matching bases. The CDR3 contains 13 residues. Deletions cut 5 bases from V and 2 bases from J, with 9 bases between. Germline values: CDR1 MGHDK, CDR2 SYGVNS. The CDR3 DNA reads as TGTGCCAGCAGTTTACAGGCAAACTATGGCTACACCTTC. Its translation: CASSLQANYGYTF.

The CDR3 DNA reads TGCGCCAGCAGTGAGGGGGCGGTCTATGGCTACACCTTC. This gives the protein CASSEGAVYGYTF. This chain uses TRBV10-2 with TRBJ1-2; D is perhaps TRBD1 (5 bases). Germline V lookup: CDR1 WSHSY, CDR2 SAAADI. CDR3 length: 13 residues. V was trimmed by 2 bases and J by 4 bases, leaving 8 bases between them.

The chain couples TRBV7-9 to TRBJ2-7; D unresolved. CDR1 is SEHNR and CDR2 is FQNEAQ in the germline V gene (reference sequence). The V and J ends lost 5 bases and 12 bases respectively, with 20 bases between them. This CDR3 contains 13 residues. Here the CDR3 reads CASSPYPPGEAYF. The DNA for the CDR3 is TGTGCCAGCAGCCCCTACCCCCCGGGTGAAGCGTACTTC.

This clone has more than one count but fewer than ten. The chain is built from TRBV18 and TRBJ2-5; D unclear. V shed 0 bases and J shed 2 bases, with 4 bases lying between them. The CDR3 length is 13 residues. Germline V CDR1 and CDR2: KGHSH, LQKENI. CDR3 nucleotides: TGTGCCAGCTCACCACCCGGGCAAGAGACCCAGTACTTC. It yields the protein CASSPPGQETQYF. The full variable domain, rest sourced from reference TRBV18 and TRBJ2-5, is NAGVMQNPRHLVRRRGQEARLRCSPMKGHSHVYWYRQLPEEGLKFMVYLQKENIIDESGMPKERFSAEFPKEGPSILRIQQVVRGDSAAYFCASSPPGQETQYFGPGTRLLVL.

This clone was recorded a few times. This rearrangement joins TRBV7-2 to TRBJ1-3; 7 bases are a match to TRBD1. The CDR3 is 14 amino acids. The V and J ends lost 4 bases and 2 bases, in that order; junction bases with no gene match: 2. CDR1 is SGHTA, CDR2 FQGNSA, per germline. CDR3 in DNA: TGTGCCAGCAGCTGGGGGACAGCTGGAAACACCATATATTTT. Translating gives CASSWGTAGNTIYF.

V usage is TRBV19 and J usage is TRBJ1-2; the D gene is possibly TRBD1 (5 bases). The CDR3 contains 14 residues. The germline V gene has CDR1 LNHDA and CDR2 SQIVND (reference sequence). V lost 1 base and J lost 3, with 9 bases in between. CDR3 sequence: CASSIAEGHYGYTF. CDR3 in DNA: TGTGCCAGTAGTATAGCCGAGGGGCACTATGGCTACACCTTC.

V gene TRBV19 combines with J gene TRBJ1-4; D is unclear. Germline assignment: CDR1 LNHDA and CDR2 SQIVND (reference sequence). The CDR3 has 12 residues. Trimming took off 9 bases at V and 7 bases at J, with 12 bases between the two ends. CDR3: CASEARSEKLFF. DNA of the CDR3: TGTGCCAGCGAGGCGAGGAGTGAAAAACTGTTTTTT.

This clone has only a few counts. The CDR3 spells CASSIFPYGQRAFF. The CDR3 nucleotides are TGTGCCAGTAGTATTTTTCCTTACGGACAGAGAGCTTTCTTT. V usage is TRBV19 and J usage is TRBJ1-1; a possible D gene is TRBD1 (6 bases). The CDR3 length is 14 residues. Trimming removed 3 bases from V and 10 bases from J, with 18 bases in between. Germline CDR1 reads LNHDA; CDR2 reads SQIVND (reference sequence).

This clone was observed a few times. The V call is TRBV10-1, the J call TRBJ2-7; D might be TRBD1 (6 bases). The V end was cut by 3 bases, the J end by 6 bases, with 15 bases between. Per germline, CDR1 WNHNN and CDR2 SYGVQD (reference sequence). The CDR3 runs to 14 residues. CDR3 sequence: CASSDGTMGSEQYF. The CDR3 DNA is TGCGCCAGCAGTGATGGGACAATGGGGTCCGAGCAGTACTTC.